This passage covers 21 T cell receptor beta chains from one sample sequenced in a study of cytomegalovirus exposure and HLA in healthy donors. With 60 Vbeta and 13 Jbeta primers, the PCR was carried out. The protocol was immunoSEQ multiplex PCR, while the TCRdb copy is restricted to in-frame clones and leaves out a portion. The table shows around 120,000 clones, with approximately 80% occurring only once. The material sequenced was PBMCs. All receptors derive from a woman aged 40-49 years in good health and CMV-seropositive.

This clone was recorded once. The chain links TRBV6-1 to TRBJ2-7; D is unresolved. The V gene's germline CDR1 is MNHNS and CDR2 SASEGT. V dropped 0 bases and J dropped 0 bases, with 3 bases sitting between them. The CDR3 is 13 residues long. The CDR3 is CASSEAGSYEQYF. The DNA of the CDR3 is TGTGCCAGCAGTGAAGCCGGCTCCTACGAGCAGTACTTC.

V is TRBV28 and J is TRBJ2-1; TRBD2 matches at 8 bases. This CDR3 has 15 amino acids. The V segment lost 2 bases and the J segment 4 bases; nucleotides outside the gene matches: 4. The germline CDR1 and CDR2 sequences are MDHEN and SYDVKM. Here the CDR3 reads CASSLPGGGYNEQFF. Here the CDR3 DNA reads TGTGCCAGCAGTTTACCCGGCGGGGGGTACAATGAGCAGTTCTTC.

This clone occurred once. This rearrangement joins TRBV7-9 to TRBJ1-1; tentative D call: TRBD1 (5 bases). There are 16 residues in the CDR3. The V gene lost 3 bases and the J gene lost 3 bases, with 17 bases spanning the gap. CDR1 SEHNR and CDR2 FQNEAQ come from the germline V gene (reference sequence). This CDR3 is CASSFLGNAGDTEAFF. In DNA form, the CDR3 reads TGTGCCAGCAGCTTTTTGGGAAATGCGGGGGACACTGAAGCTTTCTTT.

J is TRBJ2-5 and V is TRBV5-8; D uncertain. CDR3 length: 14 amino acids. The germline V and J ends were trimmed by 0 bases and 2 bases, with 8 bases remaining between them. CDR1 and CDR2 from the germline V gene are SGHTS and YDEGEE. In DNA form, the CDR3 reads TGTGCCAGCAGCTTGGCCGTCACACAAGAGACCCAGTACTTC. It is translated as CASSLAVTQETQYF. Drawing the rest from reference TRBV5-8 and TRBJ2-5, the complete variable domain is EAGVTQSPTHLIKTRGQQATLRCSPISGHTSVYWYQQALGLGLQFLLWYDEGEERNRGNFPPRFSGRQFPNYSSELNVNALELEDSALYLCASSLAVTQETQYFGPGTRLLVL.

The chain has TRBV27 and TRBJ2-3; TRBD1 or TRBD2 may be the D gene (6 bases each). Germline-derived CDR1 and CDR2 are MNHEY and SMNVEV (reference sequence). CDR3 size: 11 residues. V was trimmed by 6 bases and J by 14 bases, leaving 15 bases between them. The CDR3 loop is CASSLGGKRYF. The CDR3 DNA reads TGTGCCAGCAGCTTAGGGGGGAAACGGTATTTT.

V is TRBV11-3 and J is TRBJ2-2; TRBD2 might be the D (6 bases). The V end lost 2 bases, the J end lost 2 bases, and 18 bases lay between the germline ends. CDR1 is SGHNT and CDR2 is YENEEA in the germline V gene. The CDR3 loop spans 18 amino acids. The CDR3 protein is CASSLSSWGTSNTGELFF. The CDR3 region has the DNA TGTGCCAGCAGCTTAAGTTCGTGGGGGACTTCTAACACCGGGGAGCTGTTTTTT.

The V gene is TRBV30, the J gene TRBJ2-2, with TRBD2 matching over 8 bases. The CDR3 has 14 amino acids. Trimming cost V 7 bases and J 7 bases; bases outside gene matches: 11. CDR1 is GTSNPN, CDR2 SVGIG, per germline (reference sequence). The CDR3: CASDGRGRGGELFF. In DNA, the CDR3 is TGTGCCTCGGACGGGAGGGGTAGGGGCGGGGAGCTGTTTTTT.

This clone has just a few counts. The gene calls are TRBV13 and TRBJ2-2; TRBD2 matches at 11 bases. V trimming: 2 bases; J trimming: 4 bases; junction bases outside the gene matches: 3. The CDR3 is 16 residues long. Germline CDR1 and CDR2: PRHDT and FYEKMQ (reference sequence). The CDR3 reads CASSLPGLAATGELFF. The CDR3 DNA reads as TGTGCCAGCAGCTTACCGGGACTAGCGGCCACCGGGGAGCTGTTTTTT.

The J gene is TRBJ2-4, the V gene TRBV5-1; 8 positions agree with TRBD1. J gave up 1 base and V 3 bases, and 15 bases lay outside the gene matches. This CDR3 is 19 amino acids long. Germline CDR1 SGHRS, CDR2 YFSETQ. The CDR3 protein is CASSSGAGGNVKAKNIQYF. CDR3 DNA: TGCGCCAGCAGCTCTGGGGCAGGGGGCAATGTAAAGGCCAAAAACATTCAGTACTTC.

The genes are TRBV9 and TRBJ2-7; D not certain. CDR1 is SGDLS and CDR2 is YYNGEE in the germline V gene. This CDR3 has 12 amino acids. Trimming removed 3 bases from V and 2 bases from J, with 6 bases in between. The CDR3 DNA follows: TGTGCCAGCAGCGGCAGTACCTACGAGCAGTACTTC. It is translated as CASSGSTYEQYF.

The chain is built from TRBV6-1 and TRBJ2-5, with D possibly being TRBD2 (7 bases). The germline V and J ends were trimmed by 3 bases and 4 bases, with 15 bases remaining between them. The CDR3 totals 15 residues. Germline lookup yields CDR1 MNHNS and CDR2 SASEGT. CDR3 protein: CASSDIGGLGETQYF. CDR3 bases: TGTGCCAGCAGTGATATCGGGGGGCTGGGAGAGACCCAGTACTTC.

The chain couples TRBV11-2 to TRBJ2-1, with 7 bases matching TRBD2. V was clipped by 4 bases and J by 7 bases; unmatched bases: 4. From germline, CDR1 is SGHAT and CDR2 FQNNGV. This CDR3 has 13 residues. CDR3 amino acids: CASSSGLGNEQFF. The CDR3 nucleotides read TGTGCCAGCAGCTCCGGACTAGGGAATGAGCAGTTCTTC.

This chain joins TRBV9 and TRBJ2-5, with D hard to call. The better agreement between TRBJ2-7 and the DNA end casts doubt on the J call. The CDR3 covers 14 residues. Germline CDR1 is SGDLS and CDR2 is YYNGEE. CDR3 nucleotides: TGTGCCAGCCAAGCAGCTTTTAGGAGCGACGAGCAGTACTTC. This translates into CASQAAFRSDEQYF.

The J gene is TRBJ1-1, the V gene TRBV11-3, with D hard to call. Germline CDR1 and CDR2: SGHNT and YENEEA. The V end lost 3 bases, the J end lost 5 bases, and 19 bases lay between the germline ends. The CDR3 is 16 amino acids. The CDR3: CASSLLRYLWVTEAFF. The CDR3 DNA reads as TGTGCCAGCAGCTTGCTCAGGTACCTGTGGGTGACTGAAGCTTTCTTT.

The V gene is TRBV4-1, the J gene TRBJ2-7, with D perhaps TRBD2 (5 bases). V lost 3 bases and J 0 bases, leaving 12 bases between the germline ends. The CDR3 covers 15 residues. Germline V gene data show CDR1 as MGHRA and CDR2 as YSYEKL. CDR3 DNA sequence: TGCGCCAGCAGCCACCTCCGGAGCGGCTCCTACGAGCAGTACTTC. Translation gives CASSHLRSGSYEQYF.

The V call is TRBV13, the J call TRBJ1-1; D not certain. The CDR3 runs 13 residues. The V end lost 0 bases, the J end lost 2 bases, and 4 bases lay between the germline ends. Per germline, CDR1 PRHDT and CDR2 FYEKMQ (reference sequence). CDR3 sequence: CASSLGLNTEAFF. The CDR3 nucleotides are TGTGCCAGCAGCTTAGGCCTCAACACTGAAGCTTTCTTT.

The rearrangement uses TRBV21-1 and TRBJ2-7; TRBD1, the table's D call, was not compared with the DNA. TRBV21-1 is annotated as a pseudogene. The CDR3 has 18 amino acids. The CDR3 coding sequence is TGTGCCAGCAGCAAAGTGCCTACAGGGGGCCGAAACTCCTACGAGCAGTACTTC. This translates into CASSKVPTGGRNSYEQYF.

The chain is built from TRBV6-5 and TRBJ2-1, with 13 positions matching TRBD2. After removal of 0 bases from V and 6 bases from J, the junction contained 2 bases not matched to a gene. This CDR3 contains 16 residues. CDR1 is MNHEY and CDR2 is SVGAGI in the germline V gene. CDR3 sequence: CASSYSGLAGTNEQFF. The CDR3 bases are TGTGCCAGCAGTTACTCGGGACTAGCGGGAACCAATGAGCAGTTCTTC.

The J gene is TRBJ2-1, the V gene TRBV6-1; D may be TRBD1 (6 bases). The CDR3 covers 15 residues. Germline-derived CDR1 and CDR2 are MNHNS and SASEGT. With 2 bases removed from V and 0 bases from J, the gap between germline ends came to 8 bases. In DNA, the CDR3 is TGTGCCAGCAGTGAAAGAGGGGGCTCCTACAATGAGCAGTTCTTC. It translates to CASSERGGSYNEQFF.

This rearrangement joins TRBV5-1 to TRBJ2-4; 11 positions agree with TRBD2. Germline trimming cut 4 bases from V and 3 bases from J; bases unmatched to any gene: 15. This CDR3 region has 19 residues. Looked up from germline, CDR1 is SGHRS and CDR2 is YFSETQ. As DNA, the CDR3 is TGCGCCAGCAGCCCATCACTAGCGGGAGTTCCAGGGGGCAAAAACATTCAGTACTTC. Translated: CASSPSLAGVPGGKNIQYF.

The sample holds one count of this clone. The CDR3 reads CASSPSGFSGASYEQYF. In nucleotides, the CDR3 is TGTGCCAGCAGCCCCAGCGGGTTTAGCGGGGCTTCCTACGAGCAGTACTTC. This chain joins TRBV7-2 and TRBJ2-7, with 8 bases aligning to TRBD2. CDR1 is SGHTA, CDR2 FQGNSA, per germline. The V gene end was trimmed by 5 bases and the J gene end by 1 base; junction bases not matched to a gene: 13. This CDR3 spans 17 amino acids.